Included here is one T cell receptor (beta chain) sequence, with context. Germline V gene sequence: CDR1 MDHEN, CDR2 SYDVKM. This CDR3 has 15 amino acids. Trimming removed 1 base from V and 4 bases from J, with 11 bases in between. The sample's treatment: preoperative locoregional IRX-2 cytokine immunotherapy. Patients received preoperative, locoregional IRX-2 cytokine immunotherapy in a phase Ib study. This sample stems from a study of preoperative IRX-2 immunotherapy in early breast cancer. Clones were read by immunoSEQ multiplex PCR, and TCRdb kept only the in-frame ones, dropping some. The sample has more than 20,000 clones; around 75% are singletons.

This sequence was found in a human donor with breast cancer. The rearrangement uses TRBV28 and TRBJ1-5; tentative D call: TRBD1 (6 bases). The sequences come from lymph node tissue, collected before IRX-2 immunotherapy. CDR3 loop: CASSLSRQGNQPQHF. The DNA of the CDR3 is TGTGCCAGCAGTTTATCACGGCAGGGGAATCAGCCCCAGCATTTT.